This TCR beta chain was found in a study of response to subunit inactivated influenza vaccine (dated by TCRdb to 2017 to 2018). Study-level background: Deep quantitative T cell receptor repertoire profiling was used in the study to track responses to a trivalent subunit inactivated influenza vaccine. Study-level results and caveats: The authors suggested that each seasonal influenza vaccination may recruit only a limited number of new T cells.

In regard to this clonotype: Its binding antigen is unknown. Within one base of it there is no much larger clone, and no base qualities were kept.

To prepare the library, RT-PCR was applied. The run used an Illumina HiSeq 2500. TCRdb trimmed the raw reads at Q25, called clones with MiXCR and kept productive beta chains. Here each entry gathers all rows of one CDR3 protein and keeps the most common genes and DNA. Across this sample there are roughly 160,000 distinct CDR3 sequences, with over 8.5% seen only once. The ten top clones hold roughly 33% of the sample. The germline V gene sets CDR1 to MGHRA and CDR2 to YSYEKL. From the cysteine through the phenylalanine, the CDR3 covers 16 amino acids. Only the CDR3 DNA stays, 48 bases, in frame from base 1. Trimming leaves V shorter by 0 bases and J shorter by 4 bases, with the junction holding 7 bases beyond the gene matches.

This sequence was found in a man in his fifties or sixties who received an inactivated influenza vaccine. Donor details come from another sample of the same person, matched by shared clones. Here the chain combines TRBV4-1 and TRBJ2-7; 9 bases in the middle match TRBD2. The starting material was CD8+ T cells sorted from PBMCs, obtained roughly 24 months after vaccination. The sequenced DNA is TGCGCCAGCAGCCAAGATTTCCTAGCGGGGTATTACGAGCAGTACTTC. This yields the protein CASSQDFLAGYYEQYF.